The 7 T cell receptor beta chains given below trace back to one sample, sequenced in a study of yellow fever vaccine responses in identical twins. One entry per CDR3 protein, called by TCRdb with MiXCR from the RT-PCR reads. This table holds approximately 10,000 distinct CDR3 sequences, over 60% found once. The source was T cells from blood (PBMCs), unsorted or a sorted subset (not recorded which), collected before or after yellow fever vaccination (not recorded which). These receptors all come from a woman aged 18-30 years who received the yellow fever vaccine.

The chain links TRBV2 to TRBJ1-1; D is ambiguous. The CDR3 spans 14 residues. Looked up from germline, CDR1 is SNHLY and CDR2 is FYNNEI. The V gene lost 3 bases and the J gene lost 6 bases, with 14 bases spanning the gap. This chain's CDR3 is CASSDYGRAPEAFF. The CDR3, as DNA: TGTGCCAGCAGTGACTACGGGCGGGCCCCTGAAGCTTTCTTT.

This chain connects TRBV4-3 to TRBJ2-5; D possibly corresponds to TRBD1 (6 bases). CDR3 length: 15 amino acids. Per the germline V gene, CDR1 is LGHNA and CDR2 is YSLEER. V lost 3 bases to trimming and J lost 3 bases, with 14 bases between them. The CDR3 sequence is CASSHSWGREETQYF. Written as DNA, the CDR3 is TGCGCCAGCAGCCACTCTTGGGGGCGGGAAGAGACCCAGTACTTC.

This clonotype was recorded a few times. This chain links TRBV27 with TRBJ2-7; 12 bases are a match to TRBD2. Germline V lookup: CDR1 MNHEY, CDR2 SMNVEV (reference sequence). V was pared by 3 bases and J by 3 bases, with 0 bases of the junction left unmatched. CDR3 length: 14 residues. CDR3 DNA: TGTGCCAGCAGTTTGACTAGCGGGAGCTACGAGCAGTACTTC. Translation: CASSLTSGSYEQYF.

The V and J genes are TRBV23-1 and TRBJ1-1, with no clear D. TRBV23-1 is treated as an ORF (open reading frame) with a function not yet certain. Trimming removed 2 bases at V and 1 base at J, with 11 bases between. The length of the CDR3 is 15 residues. CDR3 bases: TGCGCCAGCAGTCAACAAGGCGGAGAGAACACTGAAGCTTTCTTT. The encoded protein is CASSQQGGENTEAFF.

This clonotype rates as large. The CDR3 DNA reads as TGTGCCAGCAGCCAAGATACGGGCAGAAACTATGGCTACACCTTC. Translating gives CASSQDTGRNYGYTF. V gene TRBV4-2 combines with J gene TRBJ1-2; D gene unclear. Germline-derived CDR1 and CDR2 are LGHNA and YNFKEQ. The CDR3 is 15 amino acids. The V end was cut by 0 bases, the J end by 2 bases, with 10 bases between.

V gene TRBV4-1 combines with J gene TRBJ2-1; D is ambiguous. The ends were cut back, 1 base at V and 4 bases at J, with 8 bases in the middle. Germline V gene data show CDR1 as MGHRA and CDR2 as YSYEKL. This CDR3 region has 14 residues. For the CDR3, the DNA is TGCGCCAGCAGCCAAGGACCGGCTTACAATGAGCAGTTCTTC. Protein: CASSQGPAYNEQFF.

This clonotype showed up just a few times. The chain links TRBV19 to TRBJ2-7, with 11 bases fitting TRBD2. This CDR3 is 14 amino acids long. CDR1 is LNHDA and CDR2 is SQIVND in the germline V gene (reference sequence). Trimming took 5 bases from V and 3 from J; bases not matched to a gene: 3. This CDR3 is CASSPGTSGYEQYF. The CDR3 bases are TGTGCCAGTAGTCCCGGGACTAGCGGCTACGAGCAGTACTTC.